One sample yielded the 2 T cell receptor beta chains listed below, sequenced in a study of regulatory T cells in long-lasting Graves disease listed by TCRdb under 2021. Library preparation used multiplex PCR. TCRdb shows the sequencer as Illumina HiSeq 4000. To build TCR beta libraries, CDR3 regions were amplified by Arm-PCR using iRepertoire HTBI primers. TCRdb ran its own pipeline on the public reads, namely fastp trimming at Q25 and MiXCR clone calling, and kept in-frame beta chains. Identical CDR3 protein sequences are pooled into one entry, listed with their most common genes and DNA. The table for this sample lists 400,000 to 450,000 distinct CDR3 sequences; 16% of them were counted only once. The ten largest account for approximately 12% of the sample. Interpreted using the paper, the time point label stands for: newly diagnosed GD, antithyroid drugs for less than 3 months. RNA was extracted from PBMCs in TRIzol for both TCR sequencing and RNA sequencing.

The same sample was also studied in work on T cells in Graves' hyperthyroidism and ophthalmopathy.

Source: peripheral blood mononuclear cells (PBMCs), taken at new diagnosis, from a patient treated with antithyroid drugs. The receptors shown here come from a woman in her 30s with Graves disease. Donor details come from another sample of the same person, matched by shared clones.

CDR3 coding DNA: TGCGCCAGCAGCTTGACGGCGTACCAAGAGACCCAGTACTTC. Protein sequence: CASSLTAYQETQYF. The chain recombines TRBV5-1 with TRBJ2-5; D uncertain. Trimming pared 1 base from V and 0 bases from J, leaving 7 bases between. The length of the CDR3 is 14 residues. Germline CDR1 is SGHRS and CDR2 is YFSETQ.

This clonotype was seen a few times. The gene calls are TRBV5-1 and TRBJ1-1; D unclear. In germline, CDR1 is SGHRS, CDR2 YFSETQ. The CDR3 spans 14 residues. Trimming removed 0 bases at V and 5 bases at J, with 11 bases between. CDR3 amino acids: CASSLAVAGTEAFF. The DNA of the CDR3 is TGCGCCAGCAGCTTGGCCGTGGCGGGAACTGAAGCTTTCTTT.